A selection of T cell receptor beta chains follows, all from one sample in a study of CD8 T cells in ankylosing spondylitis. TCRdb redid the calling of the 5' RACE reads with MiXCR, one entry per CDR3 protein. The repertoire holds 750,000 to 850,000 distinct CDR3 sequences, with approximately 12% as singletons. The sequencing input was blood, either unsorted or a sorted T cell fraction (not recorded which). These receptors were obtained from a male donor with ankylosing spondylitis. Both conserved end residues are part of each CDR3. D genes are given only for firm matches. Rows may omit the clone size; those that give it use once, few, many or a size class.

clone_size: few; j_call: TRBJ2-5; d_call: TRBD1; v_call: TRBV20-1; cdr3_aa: CSARDRGGYETQYF; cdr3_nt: TGCAGTGCACGGGACAGGGGAGGTTACGAGACCCAGTACTTC
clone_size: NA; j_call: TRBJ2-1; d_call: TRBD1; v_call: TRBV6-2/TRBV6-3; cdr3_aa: CASSPRTGGEGWGSYNEQFF; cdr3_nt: TGTGCCAGCAGCCCCCGGACAGGGGGCGAAGGGTGGGGCTCCTACAATGAGCAGTTCTTC
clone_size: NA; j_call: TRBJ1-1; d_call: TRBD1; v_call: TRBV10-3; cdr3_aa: CAISARSGTETEAFF; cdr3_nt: TGTGCCATCAGTGCAAGGTCCGGGACAGAAACTGAAGCTTTCTTT
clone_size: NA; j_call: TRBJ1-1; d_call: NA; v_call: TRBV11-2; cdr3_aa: CASSSTRTMNTEAFF; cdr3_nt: TGTGCCAGCAGCTCCACGCGGACCATGAACACTGAAGCTTTCTTT
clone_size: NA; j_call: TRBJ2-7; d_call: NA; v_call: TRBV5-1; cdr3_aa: CASSSENSYEQYF; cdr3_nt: TGCGCCAGCAGCTCAGAGAACTCCTACGAGCAGTACTTC
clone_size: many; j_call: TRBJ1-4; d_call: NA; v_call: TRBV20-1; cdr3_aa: CSAPGGIGEKLFF; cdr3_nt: TGCAGTGCTCCAGGAGGGATCGGAGAAAAACTGTTTTTT
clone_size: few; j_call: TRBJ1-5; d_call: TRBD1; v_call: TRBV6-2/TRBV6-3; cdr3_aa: CASSRQGARNQPQHF; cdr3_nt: TGTGCCAGCAGTCGACAGGGAGCTCGCAATCAGCCCCAGCATTTT
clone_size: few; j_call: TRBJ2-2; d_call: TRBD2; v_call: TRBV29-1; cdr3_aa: CSWASGTGELFF; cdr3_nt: TGCAGCTGGGCTAGCGGCACCGGGGAGCTGTTTTTT
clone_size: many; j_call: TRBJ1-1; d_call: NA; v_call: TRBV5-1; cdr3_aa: CATGEPGNTEAFF; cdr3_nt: TGCGCCACCGGCGAGCCGGGGAACACTGAAGCTTTCTTT
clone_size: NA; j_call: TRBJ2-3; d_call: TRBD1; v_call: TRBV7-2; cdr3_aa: CASSLGRQGSTDTQYF; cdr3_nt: TGTGCCAGCAGCTTAGGGCGACAGGGGAGCACAGATACGCAGTATTTT
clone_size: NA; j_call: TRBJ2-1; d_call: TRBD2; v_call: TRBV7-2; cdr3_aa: CASSRSSGPYNEQFF; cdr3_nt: TGTGCCAGCAGCCGATCTAGCGGACCCTACAATGAGCAGTTCTTC
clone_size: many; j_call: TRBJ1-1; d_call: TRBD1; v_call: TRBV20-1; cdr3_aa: CSAKTGGNTEAFF; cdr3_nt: TGCAGTGCTAAAACAGGGGGGAACACTGAAGCTTTCTTT
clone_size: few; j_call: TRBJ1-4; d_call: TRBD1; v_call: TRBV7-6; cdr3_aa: CASSADRETNEKLFF; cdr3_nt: TGTGCCAGCAGCGCGGACAGGGAGACTAATGAAAAACTGTTTTTT
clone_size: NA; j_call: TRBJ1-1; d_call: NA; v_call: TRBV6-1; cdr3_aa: CASTSGQGMNTEAFF; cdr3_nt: TGTGCCAGCACCTCAGGCCAGGGTATGAACACTGAAGCTTTCTTT
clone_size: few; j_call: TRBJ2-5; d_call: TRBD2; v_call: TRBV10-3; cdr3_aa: CAIKDGGQETQYF; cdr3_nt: TGTGCCATCAAAGACGGGGGGCAAGAGACCCAGTACTTC
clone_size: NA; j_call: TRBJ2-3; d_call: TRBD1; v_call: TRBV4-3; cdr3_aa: CASSLGQGQDTQYF; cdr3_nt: TGCGCCAGCAGCCTGGGACAGGGGCAAGATACGCAGTATTTT
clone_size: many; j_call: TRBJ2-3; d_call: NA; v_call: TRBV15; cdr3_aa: CATSRDRRDTQYF; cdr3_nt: TGTGCCACCAGCAGAGATCGGAGAGATACGCAGTATTTT
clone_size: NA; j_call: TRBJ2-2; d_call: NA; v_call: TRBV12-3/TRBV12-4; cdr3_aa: CASRPTGSTGELFF; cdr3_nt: TGTGCCAGCAGGCCTACGGGTAGCACCGGGGAGCTGTTTTTT
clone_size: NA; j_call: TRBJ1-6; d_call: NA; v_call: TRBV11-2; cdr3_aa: CASSPTTPQSPLHF; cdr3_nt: TGTGCCAGCAGCCCCACGACTCCGCAATCACCCCTCCACTTT
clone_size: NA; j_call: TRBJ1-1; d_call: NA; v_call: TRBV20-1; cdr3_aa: CSARDYVGNSNTEAFF; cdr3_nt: TGCAGTGCTAGAGATTATGTGGGAAACTCGAACACTGAAGCTTTCTTT
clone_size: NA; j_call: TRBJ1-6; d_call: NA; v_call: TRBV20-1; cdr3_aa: CSAQGTSPLHF; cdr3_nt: TGCAGTGCCCAAGGGACCTCACCCCTCCACTTT
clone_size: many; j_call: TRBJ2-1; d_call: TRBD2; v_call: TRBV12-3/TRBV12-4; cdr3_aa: CASRQTSGTYNEQFF; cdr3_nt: TGTGCCAGCAGACAAACTAGCGGGACCTACAATGAGCAGTTCTTC
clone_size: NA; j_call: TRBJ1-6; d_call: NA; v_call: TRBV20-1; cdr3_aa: CSAREGTAASPLHF; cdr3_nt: TGCAGTGCTAGGGAGGGGACCGCCGCTTCACCCCTCCACTTT
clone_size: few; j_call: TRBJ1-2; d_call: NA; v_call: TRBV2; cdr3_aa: CASSERDTPYGYTF; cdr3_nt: TGTGCCAGCAGTGAACGCGACACCCCCTATGGCTACACCTTC
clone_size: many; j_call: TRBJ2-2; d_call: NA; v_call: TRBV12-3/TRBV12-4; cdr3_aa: CASTVSGRGTTGELFF; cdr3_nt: TGTGCCAGCACCGTCTCGGGGAGGGGGACGACCGGGGAGCTGTTTTTT
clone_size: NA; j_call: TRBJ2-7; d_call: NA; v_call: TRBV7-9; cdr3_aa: CASSFVEESYEQYF; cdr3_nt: TGTGCCAGCAGCTTCGTCGAGGAGTCCTACGAGCAGTACTTC
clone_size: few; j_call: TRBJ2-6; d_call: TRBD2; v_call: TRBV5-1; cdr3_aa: CASSTPGLAGAGANVLTF; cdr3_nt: TGCGCCAGCAGCACGCCGGGACTAGCGGGAGCTGGGGCCAACGTCCTGACTTTC
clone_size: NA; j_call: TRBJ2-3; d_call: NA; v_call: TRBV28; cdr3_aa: CASNTLEAVSTDTQYF; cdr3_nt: TGTGCCAGCAATACCCTGGAAGCGGTATCCACAGATACGCAGTATTTT
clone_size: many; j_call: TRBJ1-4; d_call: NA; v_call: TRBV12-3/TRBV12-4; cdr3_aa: CASSFGGSGKLFF; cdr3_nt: TGTGCCAGCAGTTTCGGGGGCTCGGGAAAACTGTTTTTT
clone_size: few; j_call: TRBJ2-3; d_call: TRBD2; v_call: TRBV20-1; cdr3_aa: CSGTSGSGDTQYF; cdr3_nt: TGCAGTGGGACTAGCGGAAGTGGAGATACGCAGTATTTT
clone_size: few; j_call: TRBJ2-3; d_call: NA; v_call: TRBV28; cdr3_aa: CASSLSRGQYF; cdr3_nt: TGTGCCAGCAGTTTAAGTAGGGGGCAGTATTTT
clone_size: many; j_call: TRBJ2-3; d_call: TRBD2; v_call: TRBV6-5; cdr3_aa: CASSYRVGGRKRDTQYF; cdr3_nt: TGTGCCAGCAGTTACAGAGTCGGCGGGAGGAAACGAGATACGCAGTATTTT
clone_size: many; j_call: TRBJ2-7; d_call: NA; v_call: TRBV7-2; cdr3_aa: CASSLGSVKSSYEQYF; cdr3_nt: TGTGCCAGCAGCTTAGGGAGCGTGAAAAGCTCCTACGAGCAGTACTTC
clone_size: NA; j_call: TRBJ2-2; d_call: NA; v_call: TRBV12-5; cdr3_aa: CASALRNTGELFF; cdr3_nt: TGTGCTAGTGCCCTCAGGAACACCGGGGAGCTGTTTTTT
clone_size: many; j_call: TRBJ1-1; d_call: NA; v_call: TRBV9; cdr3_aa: CASSVSRMNTEAFF; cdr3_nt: TGTGCCAGCAGCGTTTCCCGGATGAACACTGAAGCTTTCTTT
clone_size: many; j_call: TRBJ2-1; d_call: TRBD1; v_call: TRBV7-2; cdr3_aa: CASSLRQGLEQFF; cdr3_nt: TGTGCCAGCAGCTTAAGACAGGGGCTTGAGCAGTTCTTC
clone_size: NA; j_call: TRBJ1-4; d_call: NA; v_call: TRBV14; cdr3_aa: CASSQVGDTYEKLFF; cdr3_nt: TGTGCCAGCAGCCAAGTGGGGGACACCTATGAAAAACTGTTTTTT
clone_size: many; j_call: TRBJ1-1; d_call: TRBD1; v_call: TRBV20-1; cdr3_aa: CSATPGGTEAFF; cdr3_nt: TGCAGTGCTACCCCAGGGGGCACTGAAGCTTTCTTT
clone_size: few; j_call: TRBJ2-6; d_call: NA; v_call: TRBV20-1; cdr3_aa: CSADSAGANVLTF; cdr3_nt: TGCAGTGCCGACAGTGCTGGGGCCAACGTCCTGACTTTC
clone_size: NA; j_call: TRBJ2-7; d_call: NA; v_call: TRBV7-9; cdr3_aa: CASSSTDEQYF; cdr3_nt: TGTGCCAGCAGCTCGACTGACGAGCAGTACTTC
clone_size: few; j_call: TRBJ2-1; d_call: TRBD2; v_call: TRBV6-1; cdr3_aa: CASNRLAGGSVVGNEQFF; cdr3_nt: TGTGCCAGCAACAGACTAGCGGGGGGTTCGGTCGTGGGGAATGAGCAGTTCTTC
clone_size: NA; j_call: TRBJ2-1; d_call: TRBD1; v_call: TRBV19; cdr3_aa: CASSIRDRSSYNEQFF; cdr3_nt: TGTGCCAGTAGTATTCGGGACAGGAGCTCCTACAATGAGCAGTTCTTC
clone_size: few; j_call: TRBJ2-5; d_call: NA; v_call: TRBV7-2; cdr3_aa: CASSPPGGTETQYF; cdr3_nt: TGTGCCAGCAGCCCCCCGGGGGGCACAGAGACCCAGTACTTC
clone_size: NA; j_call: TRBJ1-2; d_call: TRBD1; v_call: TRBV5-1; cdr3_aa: CASSLRSGTDGYTF; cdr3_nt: TGCGCCAGCAGCTTGCGTTCCGGGACAGATGGCTACACCTTC
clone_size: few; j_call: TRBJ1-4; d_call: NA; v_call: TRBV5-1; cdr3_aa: CASSSSFRGVGGNEKLFF; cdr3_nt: TGCGCCAGCAGCTCCTCTTTCCGGGGGGTAGGAGGGAATGAAAAACTGTTTTTT
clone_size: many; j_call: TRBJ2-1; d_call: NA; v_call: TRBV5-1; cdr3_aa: CASSLELTSYNEQFF; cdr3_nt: TGCGCCAGCAGCTTAGAGCTTACGTCCTACAATGAGCAGTTCTTC
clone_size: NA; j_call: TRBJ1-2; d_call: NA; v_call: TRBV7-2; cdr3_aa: CASSLGNRVGYTF; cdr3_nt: TGTGCCAGCAGCTTAGGGAACAGGGTTGGCTACACCTTC
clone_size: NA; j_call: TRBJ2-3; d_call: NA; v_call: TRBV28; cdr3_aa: CASSLPRGISTDTQYF; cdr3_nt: TGTGCCAGCAGTTTACCCCGGGGCATTAGCACAGATACGCAGTATTTT
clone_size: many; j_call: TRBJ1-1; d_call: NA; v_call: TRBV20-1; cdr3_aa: CSAWAGRNTEAFF; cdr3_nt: TGCAGTGCCTGGGCTGGGAGGAACACTGAAGCTTTCTTT
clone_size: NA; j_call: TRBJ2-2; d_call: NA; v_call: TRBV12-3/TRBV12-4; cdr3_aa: CASSRSWRTGELFF; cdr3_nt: TGTGCCAGCAGTCGGAGTTGGAGGACCGGGGAGCTGTTTTTT
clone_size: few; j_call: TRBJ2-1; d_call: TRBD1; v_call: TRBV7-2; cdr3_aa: CASSPGQTYNEQFF; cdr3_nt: TGTGCCAGCAGTCCGGGACAGACCTACAATGAGCAGTTCTTC
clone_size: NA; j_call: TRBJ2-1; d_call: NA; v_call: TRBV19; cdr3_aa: CASSIGQGTGFDEQFF; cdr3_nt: TGTGCCAGTAGTATAGGTCAGGGAACCGGGTTCGATGAGCAGTTCTTC
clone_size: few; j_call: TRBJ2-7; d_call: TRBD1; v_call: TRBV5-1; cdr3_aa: CASSLGDSYSYEQYF; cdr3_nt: TGCGCCAGCAGCTTGGGGGACAGTTACTCCTACGAGCAGTACTTC
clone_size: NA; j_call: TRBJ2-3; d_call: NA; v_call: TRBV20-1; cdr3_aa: CSAREVPDTQYF; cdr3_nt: TGCAGTGCTAGAGAAGTACCAGATACGCAGTATTTT
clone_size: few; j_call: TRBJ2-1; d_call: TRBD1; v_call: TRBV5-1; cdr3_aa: CASSFKTGSSYNEQFF; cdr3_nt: TGCGCCAGCAGCTTTAAGACAGGGAGCTCCTACAATGAGCAGTTCTTC
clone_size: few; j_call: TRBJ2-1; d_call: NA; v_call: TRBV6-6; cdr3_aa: CASSPLAYNEQFF; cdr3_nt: TGTGCCAGCAGTCCGCTAGCCTACAATGAGCAGTTCTTC
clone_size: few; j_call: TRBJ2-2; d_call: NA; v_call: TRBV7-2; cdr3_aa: CASSSRGFQTGELFF; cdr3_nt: TGTGCCAGCAGCAGCCGGGGGTTCCAAACCGGGGAGCTGTTTTTT
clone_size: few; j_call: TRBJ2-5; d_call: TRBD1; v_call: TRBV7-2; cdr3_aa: CASSTDRVETQYF; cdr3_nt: TGTGCCAGCAGCACGGACAGGGTGGAGACCCAGTACTTC
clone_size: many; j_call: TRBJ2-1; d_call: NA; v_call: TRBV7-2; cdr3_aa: CASSLRRSSEQFF; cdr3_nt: TGTGCCAGCAGCTTACGGCGTAGCAGTGAGCAGTTCTTC